This note documents a single T cell receptor beta chain sequence. Its target is not known. The data are from a study of cytomegalovirus exposure and HLA in healthy donors. The CDR3 has 15 residues. Deletions cut 3 bases from V and 5 bases from J, with 16 bases between. Germline loops: CDR1 MNHEY, CDR2 SMNVEV (reference sequence). Data came from immunoSEQ multiplex PCR; TCRdb stores just in-frame clones and leaves some out. The sample contains around 98,000 clones, around nine tenths of which appear only once. Overall study results and limits: The study designated 150 or so TCR beta chains cytomegalovirus-associated.

The receptor was isolated from a woman under 40 in good health and CMV-seronegative. Source material: PBMCs. The gene calls are TRBV27 and TRBJ2-5; tentative D call: TRBD1 (6 bases). The CDR3 sequence is CASSLLGGLGETQYF. The CDR3 bases are TGTGCCAGCAGTTTGCTAGGGGGTCTGGGGGAGACCCAGTACTTC.